A single sample gave rise to the 17 T cell receptor beta chains below, sequenced in a study of T-cell reconstitution after alpha-beta-depleted transplantation in children. Researchers prepared the TCRbeta library using unique molecular identifiers, the study reports. TCRdb itself ran the PCR reads through MiXCR, one entry per CDR3 protein. The sample consists of about 420,000 distinct CDR3 sequences, 15% to 20% of them appearing once. The source was PBMCs, mostly from graft donor cells, collected 360 days after TCRalphabeta/CD19-depleted stem cell transplant. These receptors originate from a boy younger than two who had a stem cell transplant for Wiskott-Aldrich syndrome, so the T cells may come from the graft donor.

This rearrangement joins TRBV24-1 to TRBJ2-5; 13 bases are shared with TRBD2. After removal of 0 bases from V and 2 bases from J, the junction contained 2 bases not matched to a gene. The CDR3 sequence is 17 residues long. Germline V gene lookup returns CDR1 KGHDR and CDR2 SFDVKD. CDR3 nucleotides: TGTGCCACCAGTGATTTGCCGACTAGCGGGAGGCAAGAGACCCAGTACTTC. Encoded protein: CATSDLPTSGRQETQYF.

This clonotype was found a few times. The V and J genes are TRBV20-1 and TRBJ2-1; D is possibly TRBD1 or TRBD2 (5 bases each). Germline-derived CDR1 and CDR2 are DFQATT and SNEGSKA (reference sequence). The CDR3 consists of 13 residues. V lost 8 bases, J lost 4 bases, and 15 bases lay in between. The CDR3 loop is CSTLGVLYNEQFF. The CDR3 nucleotides are TGCAGTACCCTGGGGGTTCTTTACAATGAGCAGTTCTTC.

The chain carries TRBV29-1 and TRBJ2-5; weak D call: TRBD2 (5 bases). There are 11 residues in the CDR3. V dropped 6 bases and J dropped 5 bases, with 10 bases sitting between them. Per germline, CDR1 SQVTM and CDR2 ANQGSEA. CDR3 DNA: TGCAGCGTGGGTAGCGTGGAGACCCAGTACTTC. Its protein is CSVGSVETQYF.

This clonotype was found many times. The chain links TRBV7-9 to TRBJ2-5; possible D gene TRBD2, 6 bases. The CDR3 spans 12 residues. V lost 6 bases and J 5 bases, leaving 10 bases between the germline ends. From germline, CDR1 is SEHNR and CDR2 FQNEAQ (reference sequence). CDR3 sequence (DNA): TGTGCCAGCAGTTTTCGGGAGGAGACCCAGTACTTC. Its protein product is CASSFREETQYF. The whole variable domain, filled in from reference TRBV7-9 and TRBJ2-5, reads DTGVSQNPRHKITKRGQNVTFRCDPISEHNRLYWYRQTLGQGPEFLTYFQNEAQLEKSRLLSDRFSAERPKGSFSTLEIQRTEQGDSAMYLCASSFREETQYFGPGTRLLVL.

The rearrangement links TRBV30 to TRBJ2-7; 9 bases are shared with TRBD2. Trimming removed 0 bases from V and 1 base from J; junction bases left unmatched: 10. Germline V gene sequence: CDR1 GTSNPN, CDR2 SVGIG (reference sequence). The CDR3 loop spans 17 amino acids. The CDR3 loop is CAWSVSLAGHLSYEQYF. The CDR3, as DNA: TGTGCCTGGAGTGTATCACTAGCGGGCCATCTTTCCTACGAGCAGTACTTC. Full variable domain (missing parts from reference TRBV30 and TRBJ2-7): SQTIHQWPATLVQPVGSPLSLECTVEGTSNPNLYWYRQAAGRGLQLLFYSVGIGQISSEVPQNLSASRPQDRQFILSSKKLLLSDSGFYLCAWSVSLAGHLSYEQYFGPGTRLTVT.

V gene TRBV20-1 combines with J gene TRBJ2-4; D gene unclear. This CDR3 is built from 16 residues. Trimming removed 1 base at V and 0 bases at J, with 13 bases between. Germline-derived CDR1 and CDR2 are DFQATT and SNEGSKA (reference sequence). The CDR3 protein is CSARARGNLAKNIQYF. CDR3 bases: TGCAGTGCTAGAGCCCGAGGCAACCTAGCCAAAAACATTCAGTACTTC.

The chain carries TRBV28 and TRBJ2-2; D is unclear. Per germline, CDR1 MDHEN and CDR2 SYDVKM. With 3 bases removed from V and 4 bases from J, the gap between germline ends came to 18 bases. The CDR3 extends over 17 amino acids. CDR3 sequence reads: CASSLGIGYRGTGELFF. Written as DNA, the CDR3 is TGTGCCAGCAGTTTGGGGATCGGATACCGAGGCACCGGGGAGCTGTTTTTT.

This clonotype has ten or more counts. The gene calls are TRBV10-3 and TRBJ2-5; TRBD2 aligns across 9 bases. Germline lookup yields CDR1 ENHRY and CDR2 SYGVKD. CDR3 length: 13 amino acids. The junction had 3 bases not matched to a gene; V was cut back by 6 bases and J by 4 bases. CDR3: CAIRSGRTETQYF. The CDR3 bases are TGTGCCATCAGGAGCGGGAGGACAGAGACCCAGTACTTC.

This clonotype was detected only a few times. The chain uses TRBV7-9 and TRBJ2-1, with TRBD2 matching over 8 bases. Per germline, CDR1 SEHNR and CDR2 FQNEAQ (reference sequence). The CDR3 spans 14 residues. V gave up 2 bases and J gave up 7 bases; unmatched junction bases: 4. CDR3 in amino acids: CASSLRLARNEQFF. The CDR3 bases are TGTGCCAGCAGCTTAAGACTAGCGAGGAATGAGCAGTTCTTC.

The chain combines TRBV24-1 with TRBJ1-4; D remains ambiguous. With 3 bases removed from V and 8 bases from J, the gap between germline ends came to 9 bases. This CDR3 is built from 13 residues. In germline, CDR1 is KGHDR, CDR2 SFDVKD. The CDR3 is CATSDPYGEKLFF. CDR3 nucleotide sequence: TGTGCCACCAGTGATCCCTACGGAGAAAAACTGTTTTTT.

The chain recombines TRBV7-7 with TRBJ2-5, with D perhaps matching TRBD1 (6 bases). Germline assignment: CDR1 SSHAT and CDR2 FNYEAQ (reference sequence). The CDR3 is made up of 15 amino acids. The V end lost 0 bases, the J end lost 5 bases, and 13 bases lay between the germline ends. This chain's CDR3 is CASSLATGKGETQYF. CDR3 DNA: TGTGCCAGCAGCTTAGCTACAGGGAAGGGGGAGACCCAGTACTTC.

This chain connects TRBV29-1 to TRBJ2-1; D uncertain. V lost 4 bases to trimming and J lost 12 bases, with 13 bases between them. CDR3 size: 11 residues. Germline CDR1 is SQVTM and CDR2 is ANQGSEA. CDR3 protein: CSVGGSSRQFF. The CDR3 region has the DNA TGCAGCGTTGGGGGATCCTCTAGGCAGTTCTTC.

This clonotype was picked up many times. The V gene is TRBV29-1, the J gene TRBJ2-7; possible D gene TRBD2, 6 bases. V was pared by 6 bases and J by 1 base, with 16 bases between. CDR3 length equals 14 residues. The V gene's germline CDR1 is SQVTM and CDR2 ANQGSEA. The CDR3 bases are TGCAGCGTCGCCCGTCTCGGAGGGTCCTACGAGCAGTACTTC. This codes for CSVARLGGSYEQYF.

This clonotype was detected only a few times. J is TRBJ1-1 and V is TRBV10-3; the D is unclear. This CDR3 contains 13 residues. CDR1 ENHRY and CDR2 SYGVKD come from the germline V gene. The CDR3 nucleotides read TGTGCAGCATCCCCACAGATGAACACTGAAGCTTTCTTT. Translating it yields CAASPQMNTEAFF.

This clonotype has just a few counts. The chain links TRBV28 to TRBJ2-7, with TRBD1 matching over 10 bases. Unmatched junction bases numbered 7, after V lost 2 bases and J lost 6 bases. This CDR3 contains 15 residues. CDR1 is MDHEN and CDR2 is SYDVKM in the germline V gene. CDR3 in amino acids: CASSLGSTGGGEQYF. The CDR3 bases are TGTGCCAGCAGTTTAGGGTCGACAGGGGGCGGCGAGCAGTACTTC.

This clonotype turned up a few times. This chain links TRBV18 with TRBJ2-4, with 7 bases lining up with TRBD2. CDR3 size: 14 residues. The germline V gene encodes CDR1 KGHSH and CDR2 LQKENI. Unmatched junction bases numbered 6, after V lost 3 bases and J lost 7 bases. CDR3: CASSPRTSGNIQYF. CDR3 nucleotides: TGTGCCAGCTCACCCCGGACTAGTGGGAACATTCAGTACTTC.

This clonotype was picked up a small number of times. The chain links TRBV2 to TRBJ2-1; TRBD1 matches at 9 bases. Germline values: CDR1 SNHLY, CDR2 FYNNEI. The CDR3 runs to 14 residues. Unmatched junction bases numbered 4, after V lost 4 bases and J lost 6 bases. This CDR3 is CASSGWTGVNEQFF. CDR3 coding DNA: TGTGCCAGCAGTGGTTGGACAGGGGTCAATGAGCAGTTCTTC.